This is a list of T cell receptor beta chains from one sample in a study of blood T cell repertoires in COVID-19. Sequencing used immunoSEQ multiplex PCR; TCRdb keeps in-frame clones, though not all of them. Among hundreds of thousands of clones, 89% were seen once, and the ten largest hold 5.5% to 8%. Source material: peripheral blood. The receptors stem from a man aged 60-69 years who had recovered from COVID-19. The CDR3 runs from the conserved cysteine through the conserved F or W. The order of the fields is clone size, D gene, V gene, J gene, CDR3 protein, CDR3 DNA. D genes are given only for firm matches. Clone size appears in some rows only: once, few, many, or a class for an expanded clone.

clone size: NA; D gene: NA; V gene: TRBV29-1; J gene: TRBJ1-1; CDR3 protein: CSVGRLNTEAFF; CDR3 DNA: TGCAGCGTTGGGAGGTTGAACACTGAAGCTTTCTTT
clone size: NA; D gene: NA; V gene: TRBV28; J gene: TRBJ1-1; CDR3 protein: CASSLRGFTEAFF; CDR3 DNA: TGTGCCAGCAGTTTACGGGGTTTCACTGAAGCTTTCTTT
clone size: NA; D gene: NA; V gene: TRBV18; J gene: TRBJ1-2; CDR3 protein: CASSPILGGDNYGYTF; CDR3 DNA: TGTGCCAGCTCACCAATTCTCGGGGGGGATAACTATGGCTACACCTTC
clone size: NA; D gene: NA; V gene: TRBV19; J gene: TRBJ1-5; CDR3 protein: CATSGGGQPQHF; CDR3 DNA: TGTGCCACATCTGGGGGGGGACAGCCCCAGCATTTT
clone size: NA; D gene: TRBD1; V gene: TRBV18; J gene: TRBJ1-3; CDR3 protein: CASSPLPSGTGGKNTIYF; CDR3 DNA: TGTGCCAGCTCACCGCTTCCATCAGGGACAGGGGGCAAAAACACCATATATTTT
clone size: NA; D gene: NA; V gene: TRBV7-2; J gene: TRBJ2-2; CDR3 protein: CASRSQGGPGELFF; CDR3 DNA: TGTGCCAGCAGATCCCAAGGGGGTCCCGGGGAGCTGTTTTTT
clone size: once; D gene: NA; V gene: TRBV3-1/TRBV3-2; J gene: TRBJ1-1; CDR3 protein: CASSQDRGLTEAFF; CDR3 DNA: TGTGCCAGCAGCCAAGACCGTGGGCTCACTGAAGCTTTCTTT
clone size: NA; D gene: NA; V gene: TRBV5-1; J gene: TRBJ2-1; CDR3 protein: CASSFTRGNEQFF; CDR3 DNA: TGCGCCAGCAGCTTTACGCGTGGTAATGAGCAGTTCTTC
clone size: NA; D gene: NA; V gene: TRBV20-1; J gene: TRBJ2-7; CDR3 protein: CSTGSHEQYF; CDR3 DNA: TGCAGTACAGGGTCCCACGAGCAGTACTTC
clone size: NA; D gene: NA; V gene: TRBV5-4; J gene: TRBJ1-1; CDR3 protein: CASSLAGLSGEAFF; CDR3 DNA: TGTGCCAGCAGCTTGGCAGGGCTTTCAGGTGAAGCTTTCTTT
clone size: NA; D gene: NA; V gene: TRBV5-1; J gene: TRBJ1-4; CDR3 protein: CASSLAAGDNEKLFF; CDR3 DNA: TGCGCCAGCAGCTTGGCAGCCGGGGATAATGAAAAACTGTTTTTT
clone size: NA; D gene: TRBD2; V gene: TRBV12-5; J gene: TRBJ2-5; CDR3 protein: CASGLTLAGAHQETQYF; CDR3 DNA: TGTGCTAGTGGTTTGACACTAGCGGGGGCCCACCAAGAGACCCAGTACTTC
clone size: NA; D gene: TRBD1; V gene: TRBV27; J gene: TRBJ2-5; CDR3 protein: CASSSTGATQYF; CDR3 DNA: TGTGCCAGCAGTTCCACAGGGGCGACCCAGTACTTC
clone size: NA; D gene: NA; V gene: TRBV3-1/TRBV3-2; J gene: TRBJ1-1; CDR3 protein: CASSQPGTEAFF; CDR3 DNA: TGTGCCAGCAGCCAACCGGGCACTGAAGCTTTCTTT
clone size: NA; D gene: NA; V gene: TRBV19; J gene: TRBJ2-2; CDR3 protein: CASSMASPGELFF; CDR3 DNA: TGTGCCAGTAGTATGGCCTCGCCCGGGGAGCTGTTTTTT
clone size: NA; D gene: TRBD1; V gene: TRBV3-1/TRBV3-2; J gene: TRBJ1-6; CDR3 protein: CASSQGTGGSSYNSPLHF; CDR3 DNA: TGTGCCAGCAGCCAAGGGACAGGGGGAAGCTCCTATAATTCACCCCTCCACTTT
clone size: once; D gene: TRBD2; V gene: TRBV13; J gene: TRBJ2-2; CDR3 protein: CASSRGGVSTGELFF; CDR3 DNA: TGTGCCAGCAGCCGTGGGGGGGTTTCAACCGGGGAGCTGTTTTTT
clone size: NA; D gene: NA; V gene: TRBV20-1; J gene: TRBJ2-5; CDR3 protein: CSALDRETQYF; CDR3 DNA: TGCAGTGCCTTGGACAGAGAGACCCAGTACTTC
clone size: NA; D gene: TRBD1; V gene: TRBV6-1; J gene: TRBJ1-4; CDR3 protein: CASSDIGGGEKLFF; CDR3 DNA: TGTGCCAGCAGTGATATAGGGGGCGGTGAAAAACTGTTTTTT
clone size: NA; D gene: NA; V gene: TRBV6-2/TRBV6-3; J gene: TRBJ2-7; CDR3 protein: CASSYRGNFYEQYF; CDR3 DNA: TGTGCCAGCAGTTATCGAGGAAACTTCTACGAGCAGTACTTC
clone size: NA; D gene: NA; V gene: TRBV28; J gene: TRBJ2-7; CDR3 protein: CASSPSTYEQYF; CDR3 DNA: TGTGCCAGCAGCCCAAGTACTTACGAGCAGTACTTC
clone size: NA; D gene: NA; V gene: TRBV5-1; J gene: TRBJ1-3; CDR3 protein: CASSLNPQGTTGNTIYF; CDR3 DNA: TGCGCCAGCAGCTTGAATCCCCAGGGGACGACTGGAAACACCATATATTTT
clone size: NA; D gene: TRBD2; V gene: TRBV7-8; J gene: TRBJ2-5; CDR3 protein: CASSLAPSGGVQETQYF; CDR3 DNA: TGTGCCAGCAGCTTAGCCCCTAGCGGGGGGGTTCAAGAGACCCAGTACTTC
clone size: NA; D gene: TRBD1; V gene: TRBV15; J gene: TRBJ1-4; CDR3 protein: CATSRPGTGVFF; CDR3 DNA: TGTGCCACCAGCCGTCCCGGAACAGGGGTGTTTTTT
clone size: few; D gene: TRBD2; V gene: TRBV7-9; J gene: TRBJ2-2; CDR3 protein: CASSLGLAGGAGELFF; CDR3 DNA: TGTGCCAGCAGCCTGGGACTAGCGGGTGGAGCCGGGGAGCTGTTTTTT
clone size: NA; D gene: TRBD2; V gene: TRBV28; J gene: TRBJ2-1; CDR3 protein: CASSSSTSGSSNEQFF; CDR3 DNA: TGTGCCAGCAGTTCCTCGACTAGCGGGAGCTCGAATGAGCAGTTCTTC
clone size: NA; D gene: TRBD2; V gene: TRBV4-2; J gene: TRBJ2-7; CDR3 protein: CASSQEPSSGSIDEQYF; CDR3 DNA: TGTGCCAGCAGCCAAGAACCGTCTAGCGGGAGTATCGACGAGCAGTACTTC
clone size: few; D gene: NA; V gene: TRBV9; J gene: TRBJ2-7; CDR3 protein: CASSVGVQTSYEQYF; CDR3 DNA: TGTGCCAGCAGCGTAGGGGTACAGACCTCCTACGAGCAGTACTTC
clone size: NA; D gene: NA; V gene: TRBV6-1; J gene: TRBJ1-2; CDR3 protein: CASSEDGRAYYGYTF; CDR3 DNA: TGTGCCAGCAGTGAAGACGGGAGAGCGTACTATGGCTACACCTTC
clone size: NA; D gene: NA; V gene: TRBV18; J gene: TRBJ2-5; CDR3 protein: CASSPTQPSGPGGETQYF; CDR3 DNA: TGTGCCAGCTCACCAACCCAACCAAGCGGACCTGGGGGGGAGACCCAGTACTTC
clone size: NA; D gene: TRBD1; V gene: TRBV2; J gene: TRBJ1-5; CDR3 protein: CASSRGQGNQPQHF; CDR3 DNA: TGTGCCAGCAGTCGAGGACAGGGAAATCAGCCCCAGCATTTT
clone size: NA; D gene: NA; V gene: TRBV18; J gene: TRBJ1-1; CDR3 protein: CATATDMNTEAFF; CDR3 DNA: TGTGCCACCGCGACAGATATGAACACTGAAGCTTTCTTT
clone size: NA; D gene: NA; V gene: TRBV6-1; J gene: TRBJ2-3; CDR3 protein: CASSESGTRETQYF; CDR3 DNA: TGTGCCAGCAGTGAATCGGGCACTCGGGAGACGCAGTATTTT
clone size: NA; D gene: TRBD2; V gene: TRBV7-2; J gene: TRBJ2-5; CDR3 protein: CASSPPGRAGGETQYF; CDR3 DNA: TGTGCCAGCAGCCCCCCGGGGCGAGCGGGAGGAGAGACCCAGTACTTC
clone size: NA; D gene: TRBD1; V gene: TRBV7-9; J gene: TRBJ1-2; CDR3 protein: CASRSTGGIGGYTF; CDR3 DNA: TGTGCCAGCAGATCTACAGGGGGCATTGGTGGCTACACCTTC
clone size: NA; D gene: TRBD1; V gene: TRBV19; J gene: TRBJ1-1; CDR3 protein: CASSIVPGAGGHTEAFF; CDR3 DNA: TGTGCCAGTAGTATAGTCCCCGGGGCAGGGGGACATACTGAAGCTTTCTTT
clone size: NA; D gene: TRBD1; V gene: TRBV19; J gene: TRBJ1-1; CDR3 protein: CASSWDRWAEAFF; CDR3 DNA: TGTGCCAGTAGTTGGGACAGGTGGGCTGAAGCTTTCTTT
clone size: NA; D gene: NA; V gene: TRBV5-1; J gene: TRBJ2-1; CDR3 protein: CASSLATTYNEQFF; CDR3 DNA: TGCGCCAGCAGCCTGGCTACCACTTACAATGAGCAGTTCTTC
clone size: NA; D gene: NA; V gene: TRBV20-1; J gene: TRBJ2-5; CDR3 protein: CSARSLRTQYF; CDR3 DNA: TGCAGTGCGCGGTCCTTGAGGACCCAGTACTTC
clone size: NA; D gene: NA; V gene: TRBV24-1; J gene: TRBJ2-3; CDR3 protein: CATSERAGGRPDTQYF; CDR3 DNA: TGTGCCACCAGTGAGCGAGCGGGCGGTCGTCCCGATACGCAGTATTTT
clone size: few; D gene: NA; V gene: TRBV29-1; J gene: TRBJ1-1; CDR3 protein: CSVDEGQRVAEAFF; CDR3 DNA: TGCAGCGTTGATGAAGGACAGAGGGTCGCTGAAGCTTTCTTT
clone size: NA; D gene: NA; V gene: TRBV7-9; J gene: TRBJ2-3; CDR3 protein: CASKRAATDTQYF; CDR3 DNA: TGTGCCAGCAAGAGGGCGGCCACAGATACGCAGTATTTT
clone size: NA; D gene: NA; V gene: TRBV6-5; J gene: TRBJ1-5; CDR3 protein: CASSYSSGASNQPQHF; CDR3 DNA: TGTGCCAGCAGTTACTCGAGTGGGGCTAGCAATCAGCCCCAGCATTTT